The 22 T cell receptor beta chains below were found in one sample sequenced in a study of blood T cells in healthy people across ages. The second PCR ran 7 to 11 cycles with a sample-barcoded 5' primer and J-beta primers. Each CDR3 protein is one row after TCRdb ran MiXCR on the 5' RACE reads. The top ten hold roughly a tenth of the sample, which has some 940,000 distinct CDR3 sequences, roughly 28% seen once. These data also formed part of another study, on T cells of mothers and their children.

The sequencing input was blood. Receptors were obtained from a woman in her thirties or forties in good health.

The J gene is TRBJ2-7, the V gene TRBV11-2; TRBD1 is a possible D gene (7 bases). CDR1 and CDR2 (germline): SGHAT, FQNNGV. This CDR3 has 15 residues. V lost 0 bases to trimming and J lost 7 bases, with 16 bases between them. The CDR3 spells CASSLEGQGGVEQYF. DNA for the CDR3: TGTGCCAGCAGCTTAGAAGGTCAGGGGGGCGTGGAGCAGTACTTC.

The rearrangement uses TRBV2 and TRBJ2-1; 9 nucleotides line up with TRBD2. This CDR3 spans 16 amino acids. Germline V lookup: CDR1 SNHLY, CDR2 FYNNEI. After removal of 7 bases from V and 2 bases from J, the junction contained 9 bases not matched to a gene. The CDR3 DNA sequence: TGTGCCAGCAAGGCGATGGCGGGGGGGACCTACAATGAGCAGTTCTTC. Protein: CASKAMAGGTYNEQFF.

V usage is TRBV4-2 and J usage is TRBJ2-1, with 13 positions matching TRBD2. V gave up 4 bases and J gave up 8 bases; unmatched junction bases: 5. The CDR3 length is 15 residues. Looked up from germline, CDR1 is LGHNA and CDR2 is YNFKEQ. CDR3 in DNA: TGTGCCAGCAGCCGTAGGACTAGCGGGAGCGATGAGCAGTTCTTC. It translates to CASSRRTSGSDEQFF.

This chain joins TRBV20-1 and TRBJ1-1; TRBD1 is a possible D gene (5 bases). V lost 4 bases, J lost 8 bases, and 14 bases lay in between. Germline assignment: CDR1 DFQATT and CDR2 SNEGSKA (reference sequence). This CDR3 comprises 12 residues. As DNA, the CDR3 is TGCAGTGCTAAACAGGAACAATTCGAAGCTTTCTTT. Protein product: CSAKQEQFEAFF.

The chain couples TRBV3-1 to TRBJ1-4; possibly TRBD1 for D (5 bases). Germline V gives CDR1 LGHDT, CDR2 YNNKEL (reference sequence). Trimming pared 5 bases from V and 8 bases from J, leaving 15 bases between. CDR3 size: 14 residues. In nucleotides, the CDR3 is TGTGCCAGCAGCTCACGAGGGGCGGGCGAAAAACTGTTTTTT. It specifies CASSSRGAGEKLFF.

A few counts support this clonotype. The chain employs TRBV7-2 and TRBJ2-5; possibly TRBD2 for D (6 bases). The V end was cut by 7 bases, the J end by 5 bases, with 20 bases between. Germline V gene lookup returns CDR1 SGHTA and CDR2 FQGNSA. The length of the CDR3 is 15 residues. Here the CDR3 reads CASTLMGEVMETQYF. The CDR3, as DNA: TGTGCCAGCACCCTGATGGGGGAGGTAATGGAGACCCAGTACTTC.

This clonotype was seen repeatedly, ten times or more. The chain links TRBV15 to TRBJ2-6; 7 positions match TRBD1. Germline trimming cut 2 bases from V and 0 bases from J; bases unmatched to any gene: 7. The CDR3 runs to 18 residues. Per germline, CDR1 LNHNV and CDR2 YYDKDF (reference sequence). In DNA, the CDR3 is TGTGCCACCAGCAGAACTACAGGGGTTTTCTCTGGGGCCAACGTCCTGACTTTC. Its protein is CATSRTTGVFSGANVLTF.

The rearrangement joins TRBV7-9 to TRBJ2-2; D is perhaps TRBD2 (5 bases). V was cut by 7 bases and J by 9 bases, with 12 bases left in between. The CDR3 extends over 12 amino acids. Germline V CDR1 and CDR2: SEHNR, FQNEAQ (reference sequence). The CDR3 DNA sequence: TGTGCCAGCAACGAGGGATTTCGGGAGCTGTTTTTT. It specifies CASNEGFRELFF.

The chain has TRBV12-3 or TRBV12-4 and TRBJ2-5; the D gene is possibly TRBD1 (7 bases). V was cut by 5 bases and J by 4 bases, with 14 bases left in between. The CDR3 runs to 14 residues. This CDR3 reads CASSPPGGGETQYF. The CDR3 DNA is TGTGCCAGCAGTCCCCCAGGGGGAGGAGAGACCCAGTACTTC.

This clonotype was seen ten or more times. The CDR3 DNA reads as TGCAGTGCCCCAAAGGACAGGAGCTATGGCTACACCTTC. It yields the protein CSAPKDRSYGYTF. V gene TRBV20-1 combines with J gene TRBJ1-2; 7 bases fit TRBD1. Trimming removed 6 bases from V and 4 bases from J; junction bases left unmatched: 8. CDR3 length equals 13 residues. Germline-derived CDR1 and CDR2 are DFQATT and SNEGSKA (reference sequence).

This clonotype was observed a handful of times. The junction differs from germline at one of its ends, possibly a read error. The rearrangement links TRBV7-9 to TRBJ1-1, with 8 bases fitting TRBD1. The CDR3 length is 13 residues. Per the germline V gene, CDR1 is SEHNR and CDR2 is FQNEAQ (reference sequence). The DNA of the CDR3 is TGTGCCAGCAGCAGACAGGGGAACGCTGAAGCTTTCTTT. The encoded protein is CASSRQGNAEAFF. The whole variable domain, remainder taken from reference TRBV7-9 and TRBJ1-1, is DTGVSQNPRHKITKRGQNVTFRCDPISEHNRLYWYRQTLGQGPEFLTYFQNEAQLEKSRLLSDRFSAERPKGSFSTLEIQRTEQGDSAMYLCASSRQGNAEAFFGQGTRLTVV.

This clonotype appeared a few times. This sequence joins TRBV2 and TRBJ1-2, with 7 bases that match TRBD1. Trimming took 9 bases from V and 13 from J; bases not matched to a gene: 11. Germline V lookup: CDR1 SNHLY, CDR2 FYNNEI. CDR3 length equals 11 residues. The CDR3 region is CARKGTVLSTF. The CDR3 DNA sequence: TGTGCCAGGAAGGGGACAGTCCTCAGCACCTTC.

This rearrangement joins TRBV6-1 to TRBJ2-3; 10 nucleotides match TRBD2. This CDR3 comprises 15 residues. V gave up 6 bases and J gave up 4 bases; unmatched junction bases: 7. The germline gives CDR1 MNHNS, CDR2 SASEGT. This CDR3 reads CASSATSGTPDTQYF. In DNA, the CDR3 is TGTGCCAGCAGCGCCACTAGCGGGACGCCAGATACGCAGTATTTT.

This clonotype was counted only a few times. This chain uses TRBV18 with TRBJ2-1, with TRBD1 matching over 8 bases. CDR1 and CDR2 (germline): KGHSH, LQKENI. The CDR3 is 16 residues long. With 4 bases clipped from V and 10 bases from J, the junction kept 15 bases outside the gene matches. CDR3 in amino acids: CASSLRETGEIGEQFF. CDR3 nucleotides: TGTGCCAGCTCACTAAGGGAGACAGGGGAGATTGGAGAGCAGTTCTTC. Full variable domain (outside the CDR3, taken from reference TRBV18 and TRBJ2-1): NAGVMQNPRHLVRRRGQEARLRCSPMKGHSHVYWYRQLPEEGLKFMVYLQKENIIDESGMPKERFSAEFPKEGPSILRIQQVVRGDSAAYFCASSLRETGEIGEQFFGPGTRLTVL.

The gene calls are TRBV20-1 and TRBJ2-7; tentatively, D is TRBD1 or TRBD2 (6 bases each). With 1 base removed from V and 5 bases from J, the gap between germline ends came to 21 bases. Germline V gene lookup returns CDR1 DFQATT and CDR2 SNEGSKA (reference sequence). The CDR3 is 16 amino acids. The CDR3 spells CSARARGDPTGNEQYF. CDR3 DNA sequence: TGCAGTGCTAGAGCAAGGGGGGACCCGACGGGGAACGAGCAGTACTTC.

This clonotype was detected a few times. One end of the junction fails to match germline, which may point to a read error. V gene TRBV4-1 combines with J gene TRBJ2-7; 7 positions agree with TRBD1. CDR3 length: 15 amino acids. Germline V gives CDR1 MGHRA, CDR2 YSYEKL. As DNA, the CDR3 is TGCGCCGGCAGCCGGGCCGACAGGGTCTCCTACGAGCAGTACTTC. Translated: CAGSRADRVSYEQYF.

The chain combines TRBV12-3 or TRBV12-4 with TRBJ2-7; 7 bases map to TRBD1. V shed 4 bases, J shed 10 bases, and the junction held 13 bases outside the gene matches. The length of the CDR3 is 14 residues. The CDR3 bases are TGTGCCAGCAGTTCAGGGACAGCGTACGACACACAGTACTTC. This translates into CASSSGTAYDTQYF.

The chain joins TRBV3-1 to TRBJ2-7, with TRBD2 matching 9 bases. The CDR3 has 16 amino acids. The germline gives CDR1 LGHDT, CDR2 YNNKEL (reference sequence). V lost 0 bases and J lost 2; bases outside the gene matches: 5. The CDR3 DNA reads TGTGCCAGCAGCCAAGAGTACGGCGGGGGGGCCTACGAGCAGTACTTC. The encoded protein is CASSQEYGGGAYEQYF.

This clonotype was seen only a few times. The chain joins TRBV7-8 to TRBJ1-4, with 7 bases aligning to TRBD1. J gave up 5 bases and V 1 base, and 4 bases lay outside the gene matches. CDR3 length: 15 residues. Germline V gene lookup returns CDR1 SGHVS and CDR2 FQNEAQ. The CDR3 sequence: CASSLDGTANEKLFF. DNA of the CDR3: TGTGCCAGCAGCTTAGATGGGACAGCGAATGAAAAACTGTTTTTT.

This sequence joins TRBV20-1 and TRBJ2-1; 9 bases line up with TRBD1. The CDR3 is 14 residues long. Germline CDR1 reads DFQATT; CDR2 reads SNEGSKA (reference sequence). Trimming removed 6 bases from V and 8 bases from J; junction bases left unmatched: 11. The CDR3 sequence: CSATGTGNWDEQFF. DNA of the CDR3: TGCAGTGCCACCGGGACAGGGAATTGGGATGAGCAGTTCTTC.

CDR3 DNA: TGCAGCGGAGCTGACCTAGGGGGACAGGAGGGCTATGGCTACACCTTC. Translated, it gives CSGADLGGQEGYGYTF. The chain joins TRBV29-1 to TRBJ1-2, with 8 bases that match TRBD1. Germline CDR1 is SQVTM and CDR2 is ANQGSEA. The CDR3 loop spans 16 amino acids. J gave up 4 bases and V 7 bases, and 17 bases lay outside the gene matches.

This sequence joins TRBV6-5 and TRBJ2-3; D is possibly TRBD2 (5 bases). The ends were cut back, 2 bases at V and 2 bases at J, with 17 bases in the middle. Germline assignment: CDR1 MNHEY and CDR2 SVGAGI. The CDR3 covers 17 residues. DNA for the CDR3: TGTGCCAGCAGTTACGACCACCCTCGGGAAGTCACAGATACGCAGTATTTT. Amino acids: CASSYDHPREVTDTQYF.